This T cell receptor beta chain was captured in a study of T cells expressing NK-cell markers. Overall study context: It was sorted CD3+CD56+NKG2C+, CD3+CD56+NKG2C- and CD3+CD56-NKG2C+ T cells that supplied the TCR beta repertoires. One of the eight sequenced donors was seronegative, whereas the other seven were HCMV-seropositive.

CDR1 is LNHDA, CDR2 SQIVND, per germline (reference sequence). The CDR3 length is 15 residues. cDNA encoding TCR beta was synthesized via 5'RACE template switching incorporating UMIs. One entry per CDR3 protein, without DNA, is what TCRdb gives after re-calling the 5' RACE reads. The record lists around 260,000 distinct CDR3 sequences, of which the ten most abundant hold around 4.2%. The chain employs TRBV19 and TRBJ2-2; the TRBD1 assignment by TCRdb is unverifiable without DNA. Material: blood T cells: a sorted CD56 or NKG2C T cell subset, CD4+ or CD8+ T cells, or bulk PBMC T cells (not recorded which). The source of this sequence is a woman aged 18-70 years in good health. The CDR3 sequence is CASRPGALNTGELFF.